Below are 18 T cell receptor beta chains sequenced from a single sample in a study of beta chain features in type 1 diabetes. No antigen is known for these receptors. The study reverse transcribed the entire isolated RNA, so it sequenced expressed TCRB transcripts. Profiled with immunoSEQ multiplex PCR; TCRdb holds only in-frame clones, not every one. Of 600,000 to 750,000 clones listed, roughly an eighth were seen once; the top ten hold about 0.11%. Study-wide points: Significant though moderate, a shortening of TCRB CDR3s appeared in all four CD4+ subsets of Type 1 diabetes patients.

What was sequenced was naive CD4+ T cells from blood. The receptors were sampled from a man in his thirties or forties with type 1 diabetes.

V gene TRBV7-2 combines with J gene TRBJ1-5, with 10 bases lining up with TRBD1. The V and J ends lost 5 bases and 7 bases, in that order; junction bases with no gene match: 8. The CDR3 loop spans 15 amino acids. Per germline, CDR1 SGHTA and CDR2 FQGNSA. The CDR3 nucleotides are TGTGCCAGCAGCCCGAATGGACAGGGGGACCAGCCCCAGCATTTT. It translates to CASSPNGQGDQPQHF.

This chain uses TRBV27 with TRBJ1-2; D remains ambiguous. Germline CDR1 is MNHEY and CDR2 is SMNVEV (reference sequence). Trimming shortened V by 6 bases and J by 8 bases, and 16 bases separated the two germline ends. This CDR3 region has 13 residues. Written as DNA, the CDR3 is TGTGCCAGCAGGAATCTTACCTCCCAGGGCTACACCTTC. Translation gives CASRNLTSQGYTF.

The chain combines TRBV29-1 with TRBJ1-3; D is unresolved. The V end lost 5 bases, the J end lost 0 bases, and 5 bases lay between the germline ends. Germline V gives CDR1 SQVTM, CDR2 ANQGSEA. The CDR3 runs to 12 residues. For the CDR3, the DNA is TGCAGCGTTACGAACTCTGGAAACACCATATATTTT. Encoded protein: CSVTNSGNTIYF.

This clone has more than one count but fewer than ten. This chain joins TRBV5-5 and TRBJ1-1, with D hard to call. Germline V gene lookup returns CDR1 SGHKS and CDR2 YYEKEE (reference sequence). The CDR3 contains 15 residues. V was pared by 4 bases and J by 1 base, with 14 bases between. This CDR3 reads CASSPTLGSNTEAFF. The DNA for the CDR3 is TGTGCCAGCAGCCCGACCTTGGGGTCGAACACTGAAGCTTTCTTT.

The V call is TRBV18, the J call TRBJ2-7; possibly TRBD2 for D (6 bases). This CDR3 comprises 15 residues. Germline CDR1 KGHSH, CDR2 LQKENI. The germline V and J ends were trimmed by 2 bases and 0 bases, with 11 bases remaining between them. CDR3 DNA: TGTGCCAGCTCACCAAGGCGGGATAGCTCCTACGAGCAGTACTTC. It translates to CASSPRRDSSYEQYF.

This chain uses TRBV7-2 with TRBJ1-2, with TRBD1 matching 7 bases. This CDR3 has 15 residues. V lost 2 bases and J lost 2; bases outside the gene matches: 5. Germline assignment: CDR1 SGHTA and CDR2 FQGNSA. CDR3 sequence reads: CASSLPPGQNYGYTF. The CDR3, as DNA: TGTGCCAGCAGCTTACCCCCGGGACAGAACTATGGCTACACCTTC.

V and J are TRBV7-2 and TRBJ2-3; 12 nucleotides agree with TRBD2. From germline, CDR1 is SGHTA and CDR2 FQGNSA. CDR3 size: 17 residues. Losses at the gene ends were 2 bases for V and 3 bases for J; bases not matched to a gene: 6. The CDR3 nucleotides are TGTGCCAGCAGCTTATACCCTAGCGGGGGGGCAACAGATACGCAGTATTTT. The encoded protein is CASSLYPSGGATDTQYF.

As for this clone: A junction boundary mismatches the germline segment, possibly from a read error. The chain uses TRBV4-3 and TRBJ2-7, with TRBD1 as a possible D gene (5 bases). CDR3 size: 16 residues. Germline V gives CDR1 LGHNA, CDR2 YSLEER. Written as DNA, the CDR3 is TGCGCCAGCACCCAAAAGGTAAACCCGACAGTCTACGAGCAGTACTTC. Translating gives CASTQKVNPTVYEQYF.

A few counts support this clone. The V gene is TRBV2, the J gene TRBJ2-1; TRBD2 matches at 11 bases. V lost 4 bases, J lost 13 bases, and 6 bases stayed unmatched. The CDR3 runs 13 residues. CDR1 is SNHLY and CDR2 is FYNNEI in the germline V gene. The CDR3 loop is CASSGLAGPYQFF. CDR3 coding DNA: TGTGCCAGCAGTGGACTAGCGGGGCCCTACCAGTTCTTC.

This sequence joins TRBV21-1 and TRBJ2-7; no DNA check was done on the table's D call, TRBD2. TRBV21-1 is listed as a pseudogene. The CDR3 has 15 amino acids. The CDR3 is CASSKGGDYDYEQYF. Here the CDR3 DNA reads TGTGCCAGCAGCAAAGGGGGAGACTATGACTACGAGCAGTACTTC.

Only a few counts were recorded for this clone. The chain links TRBV9 to TRBJ2-7, with 7 bases aligning to TRBD1. Germline CDR1 reads SGDLS; CDR2 reads YYNGEE. After removal of 4 bases from V and 3 bases from J, the junction contained 10 bases not matched to a gene. CDR3 length equals 15 residues. CDR3 amino acids: CASSSTGQSDYEQYF. The CDR3 region has the DNA TGTGCCAGCAGCTCCACGGGACAGTCCGACTACGAGCAGTACTTC.

The chain employs TRBV7-9 and TRBJ1-5; perhaps TRBD1 as D (6 bases). The V end was cut by 4 bases, the J end by 7 bases, with 17 bases between. Per germline, CDR1 SEHNR and CDR2 FQNEAQ (reference sequence). CDR3 size: 15 residues. The CDR3 bases are TGTGCCAGCAGCTACGGGACACCACCCAGGCAGCCCCAGCATTTT. Its protein is CASSYGTPPRQPQHF.

This chain joins TRBV28 and TRBJ1-5; unclear D gene. Trimming removed 6 bases from V and 7 bases from J, with 7 bases in between. Germline CDR1 is MDHEN and CDR2 is SYDVKM. The CDR3 runs 11 residues. CDR3 bases: TGTGCCAGCAGCCAGATCCAGCCCCAGCATTTT. Its protein product is CASSQIQPQHF.

This chain links TRBV23-1 with TRBJ2-7; the D gene is possibly TRBD2 (7 bases). TRBV23-1 carries the ORF label, with uncertain function. This CDR3 has 14 amino acids. The V gene lost 1 base and the J gene lost 3 bases, with 10 bases spanning the gap. CDR3 region: CASSQWGGGYEQYF. The CDR3 DNA follows: TGCGCCAGCAGTCAATGGGGGGGCGGCTACGAGCAGTACTTC.

The chain uses TRBV2 and TRBJ2-7, with D possibly matching TRBD1 (5 bases). Germline V lookup: CDR1 SNHLY, CDR2 FYNNEI. This CDR3 is built from 14 residues. V lost 4 bases, J lost 2 bases, and 12 bases lay in between. For the CDR3, the DNA is TGTGCCAGCAGTGCTCAGGGTGAAACCTACGAGCAGTACTTC. Translated, it gives CASSAQGETYEQYF.

This clone occurred once. The chain couples TRBV6-1 to TRBJ1-5; the D is unclear. Trimming shortened V by 3 bases and J by 6 bases, and 12 bases separated the two germline ends. The CDR3 extends over 14 amino acids. Germline V gene lookup returns CDR1 MNHNS and CDR2 SASEGT. Here the CDR3 reads CASSDRPGSQPQHF. For the CDR3, the DNA is TGTGCCAGCAGTGACCGCCCCGGCAGTCAGCCCCAGCATTTT.

In its sample, this clone was seen a few times. This CDR3 is CASSEASQWSETQYF. The CDR3 nucleotides are TGTGCCAGCAGTGAAGCGTCCCAGTGGTCGGAGACCCAGTACTTC. The genes are TRBV2 and TRBJ2-5; D gene uncertain. Germline V CDR1 and CDR2: SNHLY, FYNNEI. V was shortened by 0 bases and J by 5 bases, with 13 bases between the two germline ends. This CDR3 spans 15 amino acids.

The chain links TRBV5-8 to TRBJ1-6; 7 bases fit TRBD1. V dropped 0 bases and J dropped 6; count of bases not matched to a gene: 9. This CDR3 region has 17 residues. Germline CDR1 is SGHTS and CDR2 is YDEGEE. The CDR3 DNA follows: TGTGCCAGCAGCTTGGAAGTAGGGACAGACAGTAATTCACCCCTCCACTTT. As protein: CASSLEVGTDSNSPLHF.